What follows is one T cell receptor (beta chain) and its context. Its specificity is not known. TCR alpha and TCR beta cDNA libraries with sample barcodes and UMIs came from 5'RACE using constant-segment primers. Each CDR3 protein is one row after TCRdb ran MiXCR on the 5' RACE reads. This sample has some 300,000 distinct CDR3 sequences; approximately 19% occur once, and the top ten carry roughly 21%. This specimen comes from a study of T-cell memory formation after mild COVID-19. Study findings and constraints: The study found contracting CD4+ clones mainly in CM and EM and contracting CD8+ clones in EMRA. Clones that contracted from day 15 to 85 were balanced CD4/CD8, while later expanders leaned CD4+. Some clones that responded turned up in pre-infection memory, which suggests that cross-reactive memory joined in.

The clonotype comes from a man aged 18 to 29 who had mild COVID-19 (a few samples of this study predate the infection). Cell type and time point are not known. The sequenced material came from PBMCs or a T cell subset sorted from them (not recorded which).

CDR3 residues: CASSYTDRLNTQYF. Written as DNA, the CDR3 is TGTGCCAGCAGTTACACGGACAGATTAAATACGCAGTATTTT. The V call is TRBV6-6, the J call TRBJ2-3, with D maybe TRBD1 (6 bases). This CDR3 contains 14 residues. The germline V gene has CDR1 MNHNY and CDR2 SVGAGI (reference sequence). Trimming removed 2 bases at V and 7 bases at J, with 13 bases between.